The rows below give T cell receptor beta chains drawn from one sample of a study of blood T cells in healthy people across ages. Each CDR3 protein gets one entry after TCRdb re-called the 5' RACE reads with MiXCR. The sample consists of over a million distinct CDR3 sequences, 59% of them appearing once. Input material: blood. These receptors all come from a man aged 18-30 years in good health. CDR3s include the opening cysteine and the closing phenylalanine or tryptophan. A D gene is named only where the DNA matches it firmly. Not every row has a clone size; where given, it reads once, few, many or a size class.

cdr3_length: 15; clone_size: -; v_call: TRBV5-6; d_call: TRBD1; j_call: TRBJ1-2; cdr3_aa: CASSPGTGDYYGYTF; cdr3_nt: TGTGCCAGCAGCCCCGGGACAGGAGACTACTATGGCTACACCTTC
cdr3_length: 16; clone_size: -; v_call: TRBV7-2; d_call: -; j_call: TRBJ1-3; cdr3_aa: CASSSGRARSGNTIYF; cdr3_nt: TGTGCCAGCAGCTCGGGCCGGGCCCGCTCTGGAAACACCATATATTTT
cdr3_length: 14; clone_size: -; v_call: TRBV12-3/TRBV12-4; d_call: -; j_call: TRBJ1-5; cdr3_aa: CASSLARSRQPQHF; cdr3_nt: TGTGCCAGCAGTTTAGCGAGGAGCAGGCAGCCCCAGCATTTT
cdr3_length: 16; clone_size: -; v_call: TRBV5-1; d_call: -; j_call: TRBJ1-1; cdr3_aa: CASSYKGDGMNTEAFF; cdr3_nt: TGCGCCAGCAGCTATAAGGGGGACGGTATGAACACTGAAGCTTTCTTT
cdr3_length: 16; clone_size: -; v_call: TRBV4-3; d_call: -; j_call: TRBJ2-2; cdr3_aa: CASSQDWGSNTGELFF; cdr3_nt: TGCGCCAGCAGCCAAGACTGGGGATCGAACACCGGGGAGCTGTTTTTT
cdr3_length: 12; clone_size: few; v_call: TRBV4-3; d_call: TRBD1; j_call: TRBJ1-2; cdr3_aa: CASRTGTHGYTF; cdr3_nt: TGCGCCAGCAGGACAGGGACGCATGGCTACACCTTC
cdr3_length: 14; clone_size: -; v_call: TRBV10-3; d_call: -; j_call: TRBJ1-5; cdr3_aa: CAISESFRAQPQHF; cdr3_nt: TGTGCCATCAGTGAGTCATTTCGGGCTCAGCCCCAGCATTTT
cdr3_length: 15; clone_size: -; v_call: TRBV15; d_call: -; j_call: TRBJ2-3; cdr3_aa: CATSRAVLGADTQYF; cdr3_nt: TGTGCCACCAGCAGAGCGGTCCTAGGCGCAGATACGCAGTATTTT
cdr3_length: 14; clone_size: -; v_call: TRBV28; d_call: TRBD1; j_call: TRBJ2-1; cdr3_aa: CTSSSSGQNNEQFF; cdr3_nt: TGTACCAGCAGTTCGTCGGGACAGAACAATGAGCAGTTCTTC
cdr3_length: 13; clone_size: -; v_call: TRBV29-1; d_call: -; j_call: TRBJ2-3; cdr3_aa: CSVGEWRTDRQYF; cdr3_nt: TGCAGCGTTGGGGAATGGAGGACAGATAGGCAGTATTTT
cdr3_length: 15; clone_size: -; v_call: TRBV5-6; d_call: -; j_call: TRBJ2-3; cdr3_aa: CASSPVGGAPDTQYF; cdr3_nt: TGTGCCAGCAGCCCTGTTGGGGGGGCCCCAGACACGCAGTATTTT
cdr3_length: 17; clone_size: once; v_call: TRBV3-1; d_call: -; j_call: TRBJ1-2; cdr3_aa: CASRQDRRDIIAGGYTF; cdr3_nt: TGTGCCAGCAGGCAAGATAGGCGCGACATTATAGCGGGTGGCTACACCTTC
cdr3_length: 15; clone_size: -; v_call: TRBV29-1; d_call: -; j_call: TRBJ1-1; cdr3_aa: CSVVSPTDGNTEAFF; cdr3_nt: TGCAGCGTTGTGTCGCCCACCGACGGGAACACTGAAGCTTTCTTT
cdr3_length: 20; clone_size: -; v_call: TRBV4-3; d_call: TRBD2; j_call: TRBJ2-2; cdr3_aa: CASSQDPALAGVSNTGELFF; cdr3_nt: TGCGCCAGCAGCCAAGATCCCGCACTAGCGGGGGTCTCGAACACCGGGGAGCTGTTTTTT
cdr3_length: 13; clone_size: -; v_call: TRBV29-1; d_call: TRBD1; j_call: TRBJ2-5; cdr3_aa: CSAMTGEEETQYF; cdr3_nt: TGCAGCGCCATGACAGGGGAGGAGGAGACCCAGTACTTC